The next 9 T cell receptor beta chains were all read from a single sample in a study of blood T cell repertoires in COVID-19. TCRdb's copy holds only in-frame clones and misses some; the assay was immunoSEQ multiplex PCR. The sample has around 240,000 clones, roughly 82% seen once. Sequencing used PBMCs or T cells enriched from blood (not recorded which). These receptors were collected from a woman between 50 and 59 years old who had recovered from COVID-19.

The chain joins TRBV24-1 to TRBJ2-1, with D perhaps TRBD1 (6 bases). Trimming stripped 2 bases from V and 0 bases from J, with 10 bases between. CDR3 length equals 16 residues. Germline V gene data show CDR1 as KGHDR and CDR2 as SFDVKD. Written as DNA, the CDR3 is TGTGCCACCAGTGATTACAGGGCCGTCTCCTACAATGAGCAGTTCTTC. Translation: CATSDYRAVSYNEQFF.

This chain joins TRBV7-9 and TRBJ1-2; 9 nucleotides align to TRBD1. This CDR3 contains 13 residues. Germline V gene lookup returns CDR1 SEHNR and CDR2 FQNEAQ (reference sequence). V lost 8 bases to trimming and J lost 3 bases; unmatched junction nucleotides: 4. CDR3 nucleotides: TGTGCCAGCCGATGGACAGGGGACTATGGCTACACCTTC. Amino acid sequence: CASRWTGDYGYTF.

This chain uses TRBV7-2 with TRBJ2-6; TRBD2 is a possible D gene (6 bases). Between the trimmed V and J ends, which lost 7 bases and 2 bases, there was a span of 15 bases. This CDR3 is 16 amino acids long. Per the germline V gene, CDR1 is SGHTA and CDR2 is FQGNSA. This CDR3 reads CASKAGRLAGANVLTF. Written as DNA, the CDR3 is TGTGCCAGCAAGGCAGGGAGGCTTGCTGGGGCCAACGTCCTGACTTTC.

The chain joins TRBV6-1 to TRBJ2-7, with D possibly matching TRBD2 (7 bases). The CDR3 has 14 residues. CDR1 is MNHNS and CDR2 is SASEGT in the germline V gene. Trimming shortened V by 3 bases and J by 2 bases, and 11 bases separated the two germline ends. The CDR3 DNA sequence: TGTGCCAGCAGTGACCGGGGGGCGCCCTACGAGCAGTACTTC. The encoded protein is CASSDRGAPYEQYF.

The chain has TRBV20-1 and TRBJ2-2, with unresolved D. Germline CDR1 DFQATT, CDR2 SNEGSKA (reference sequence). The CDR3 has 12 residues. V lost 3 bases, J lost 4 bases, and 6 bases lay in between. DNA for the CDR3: TGCAGTGCTAGTGGCGGCACCGGGGAGCTGTTTTTT. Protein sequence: CSASGGTGELFF.

The CDR3 is CASSLRGSGWNEQFF. CDR3 sequence (DNA): TGTGCCAGCAGCTTGCGTGGGAGCGGGTGGAATGAGCAGTTCTTC. The chain has TRBV7-9 and TRBJ2-1; the D gene is possibly TRBD2 (6 bases). The CDR3 has 15 residues. Trimming stripped 3 bases from V and 7 bases from J, with 16 bases between. Germline loops: CDR1 SEHNR, CDR2 FQNEAQ (reference sequence).

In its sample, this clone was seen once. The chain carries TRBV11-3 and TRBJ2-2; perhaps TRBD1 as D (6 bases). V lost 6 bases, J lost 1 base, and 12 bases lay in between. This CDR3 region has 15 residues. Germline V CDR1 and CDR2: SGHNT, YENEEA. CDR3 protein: CASSIWTENTGELFF. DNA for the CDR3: TGTGCCAGCAGTATCTGGACAGAGAACACCGGGGAGCTGTTTTTT.

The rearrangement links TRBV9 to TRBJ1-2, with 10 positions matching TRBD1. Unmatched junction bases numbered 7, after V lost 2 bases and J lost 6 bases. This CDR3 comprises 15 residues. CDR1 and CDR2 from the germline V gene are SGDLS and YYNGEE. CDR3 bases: TGTGCCAGCAGCGTTAAGGGACAGGGGAGGGATGGCTACACCTTC. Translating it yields CASSVKGQGRDGYTF.

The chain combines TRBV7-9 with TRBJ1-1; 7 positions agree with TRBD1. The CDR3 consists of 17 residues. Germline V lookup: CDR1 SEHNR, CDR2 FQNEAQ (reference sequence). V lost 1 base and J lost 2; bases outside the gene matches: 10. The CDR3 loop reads CASSLGPGGLRNTEAFF. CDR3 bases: TGTGCCAGCAGCTTAGGGCCAGGGGGACTGCGAAACACTGAAGCTTTCTTT.